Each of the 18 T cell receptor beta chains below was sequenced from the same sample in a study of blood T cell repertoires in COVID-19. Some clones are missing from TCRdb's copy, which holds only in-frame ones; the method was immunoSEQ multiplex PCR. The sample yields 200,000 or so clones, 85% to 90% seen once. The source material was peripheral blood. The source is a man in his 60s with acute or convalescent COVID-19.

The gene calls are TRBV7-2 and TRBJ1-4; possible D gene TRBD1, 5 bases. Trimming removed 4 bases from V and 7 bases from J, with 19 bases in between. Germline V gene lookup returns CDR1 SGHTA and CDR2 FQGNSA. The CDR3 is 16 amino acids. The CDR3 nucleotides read TGTGCCAGCAGCTCCTTTCCGGGACTGCTTAGTGAAAAACTGTTTTTT. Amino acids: CASSSFPGLLSEKLFF.

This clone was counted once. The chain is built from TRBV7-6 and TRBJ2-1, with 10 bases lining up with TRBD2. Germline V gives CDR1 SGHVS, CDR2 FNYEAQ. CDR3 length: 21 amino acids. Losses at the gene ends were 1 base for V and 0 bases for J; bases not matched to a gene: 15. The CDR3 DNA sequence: TGTGCCAGCAGCTTAGGGGATACTAGCGGGGCTTGGCCGAGCTCCTACAATGAGCAGTTCTTC. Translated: CASSLGDTSGAWPSSYNEQFF.

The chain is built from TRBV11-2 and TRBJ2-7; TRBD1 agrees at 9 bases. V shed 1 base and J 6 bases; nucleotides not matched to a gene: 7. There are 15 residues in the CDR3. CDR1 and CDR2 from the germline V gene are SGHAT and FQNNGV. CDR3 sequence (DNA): TGTGCCAGCAGCTTAGTGACAGGGGGTAAGGGCGAGCAGTACTTC. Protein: CASSLVTGGKGEQYF.

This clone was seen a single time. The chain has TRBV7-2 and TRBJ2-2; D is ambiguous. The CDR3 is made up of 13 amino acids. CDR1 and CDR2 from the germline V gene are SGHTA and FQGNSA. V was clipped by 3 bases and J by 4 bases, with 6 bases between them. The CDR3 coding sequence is TGTGCCAGCAGCTTGGCGGTCACCGGGGAGCTGTTTTTT. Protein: CASSLAVTGELFF. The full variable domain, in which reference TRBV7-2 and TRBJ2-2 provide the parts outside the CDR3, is GAGVSQSPSNKVTEKGKDVELRCDPISGHTALYWYRQSLGQGLEFLIYFQGNSAPDKSGLPSDRFSAERTGGSVSTLTIQRTQQEDSAVYLCASSLAVTGELFFGEGSRLTVL.

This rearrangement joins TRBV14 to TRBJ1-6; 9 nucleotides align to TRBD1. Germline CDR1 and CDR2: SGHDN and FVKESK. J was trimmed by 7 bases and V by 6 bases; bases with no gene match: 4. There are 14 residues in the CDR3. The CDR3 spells CASRQGAGNSPLHF. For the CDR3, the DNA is TGTGCCAGCAGACAGGGGGCTGGGAATTCACCCCTCCACTTT.

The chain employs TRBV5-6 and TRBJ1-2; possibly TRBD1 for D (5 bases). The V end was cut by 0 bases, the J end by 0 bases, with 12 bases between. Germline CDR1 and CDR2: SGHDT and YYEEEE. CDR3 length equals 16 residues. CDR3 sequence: CASSLVRGITNYGYTF. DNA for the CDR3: TGTGCCAGCAGCTTGGTTAGGGGAATCACTAACTATGGCTACACCTTC.

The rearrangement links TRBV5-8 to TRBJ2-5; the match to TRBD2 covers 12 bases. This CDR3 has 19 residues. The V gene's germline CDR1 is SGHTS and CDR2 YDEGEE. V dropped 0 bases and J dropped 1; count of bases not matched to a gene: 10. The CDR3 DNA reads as TGTGCCAGCAGCTTGGGGAGACTAGCGGGGGCCGCGACCCAAGAGACCCAGTACTTC. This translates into CASSLGRLAGAATQETQYF.

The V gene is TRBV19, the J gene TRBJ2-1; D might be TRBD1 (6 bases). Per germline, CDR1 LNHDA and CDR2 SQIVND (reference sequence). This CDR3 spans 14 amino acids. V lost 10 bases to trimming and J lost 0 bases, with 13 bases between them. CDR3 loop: CATGAGSSYNEQFF. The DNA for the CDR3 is TGTGCCACAGGGGCGGGTAGCTCCTACAATGAGCAGTTCTTC.

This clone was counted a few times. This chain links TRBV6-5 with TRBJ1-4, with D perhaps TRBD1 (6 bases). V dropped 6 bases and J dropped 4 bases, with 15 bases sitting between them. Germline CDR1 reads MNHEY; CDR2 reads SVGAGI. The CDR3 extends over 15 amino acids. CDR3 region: CASRPTDRFNEKLFF. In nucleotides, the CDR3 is TGTGCCAGCAGACCCACTGACAGGTTTAATGAAAAACTGTTTTTT.

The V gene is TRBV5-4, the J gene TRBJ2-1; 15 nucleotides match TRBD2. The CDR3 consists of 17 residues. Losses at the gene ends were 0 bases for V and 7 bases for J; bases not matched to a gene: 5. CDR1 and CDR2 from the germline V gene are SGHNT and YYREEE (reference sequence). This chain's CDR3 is CASSLAGLAGGRNEQFF. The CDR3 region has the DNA TGTGCCAGCAGCTTGGCCGGACTAGCGGGGGGGCGTAATGAGCAGTTCTTC. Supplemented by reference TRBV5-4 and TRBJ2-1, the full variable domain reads ETGVTQSPTHLIKTRGQQVTLRCSSQSGHNTVSWYQQALGQGPQFIFQYYREEENGRGNFPPRFSGLQFPNYSSELNVNALELDDSALYLCASSLAGLAGGRNEQFFGPGTRLTVL.

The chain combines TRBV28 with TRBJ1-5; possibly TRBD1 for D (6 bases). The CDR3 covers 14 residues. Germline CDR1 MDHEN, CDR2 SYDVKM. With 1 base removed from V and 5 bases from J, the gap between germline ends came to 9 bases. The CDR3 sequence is CASSLSGVHQPQHF. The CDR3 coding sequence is TGTGCCAGCAGTTTATCAGGGGTCCATCAGCCCCAGCATTTT.

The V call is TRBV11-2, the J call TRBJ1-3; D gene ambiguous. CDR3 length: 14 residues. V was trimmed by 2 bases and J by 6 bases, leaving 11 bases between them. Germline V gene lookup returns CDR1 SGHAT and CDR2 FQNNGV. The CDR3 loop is CASSLRAGLNTIYF. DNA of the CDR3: TGTGCCAGCAGCTTACGGGCAGGACTAAACACCATATATTTT.

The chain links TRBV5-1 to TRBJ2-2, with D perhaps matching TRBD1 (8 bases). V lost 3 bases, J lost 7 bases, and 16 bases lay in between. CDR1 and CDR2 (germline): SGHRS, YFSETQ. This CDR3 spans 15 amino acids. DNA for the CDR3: TGCGCCAGCAGCTCCCGGACAGGGAGGGACGGGGAGCTGTTTTTT. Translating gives CASSSRTGRDGELFF.

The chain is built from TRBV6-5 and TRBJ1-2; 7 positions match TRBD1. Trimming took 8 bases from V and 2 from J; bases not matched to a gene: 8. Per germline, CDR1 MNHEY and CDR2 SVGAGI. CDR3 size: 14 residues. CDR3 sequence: CASRDQTGNYGYTF. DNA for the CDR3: TGTGCCAGCCGAGACCAGACAGGGAACTATGGCTACACCTTC.

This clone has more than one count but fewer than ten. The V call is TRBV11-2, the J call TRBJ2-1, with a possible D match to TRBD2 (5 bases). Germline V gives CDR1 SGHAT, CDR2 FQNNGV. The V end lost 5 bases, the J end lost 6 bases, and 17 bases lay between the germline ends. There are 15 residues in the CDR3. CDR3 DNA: TGTGCCAGCAGCCTAAGGTCGGGCAGCGGCAATGAGCAGTTCTTC. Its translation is CASSLRSGSGNEQFF. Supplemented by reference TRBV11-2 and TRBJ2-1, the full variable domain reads EAGVAQSPRYKIIEKRQSVAFWCNPISGHATLYWYQQILGQGPKLLIQFQNNGVVDDSQLPKDRFSAERLKGVDSTLKIQPAKLEDSAVYLCASSLRSGSGNEQFFGPGTRLTVL.

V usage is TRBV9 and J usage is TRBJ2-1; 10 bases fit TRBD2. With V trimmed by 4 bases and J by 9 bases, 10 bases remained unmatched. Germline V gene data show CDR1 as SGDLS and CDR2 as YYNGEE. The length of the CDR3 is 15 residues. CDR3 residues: CASSPAWSGGGEQFF. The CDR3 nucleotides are TGTGCCAGCAGCCCCGCCTGGAGCGGGGGGGGTGAGCAGTTCTTC.

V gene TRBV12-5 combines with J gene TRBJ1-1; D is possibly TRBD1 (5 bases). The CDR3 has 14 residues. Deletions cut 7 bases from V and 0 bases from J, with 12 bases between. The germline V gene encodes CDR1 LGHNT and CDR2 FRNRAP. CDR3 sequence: CASATTEVNTEAFF. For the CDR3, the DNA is TGTGCTAGTGCCACGACAGAGGTGAACACTGAAGCTTTCTTT.

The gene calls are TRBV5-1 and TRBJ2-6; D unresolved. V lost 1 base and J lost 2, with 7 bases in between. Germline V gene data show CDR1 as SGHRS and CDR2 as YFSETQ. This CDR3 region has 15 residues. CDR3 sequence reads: CASSLSVTGANVLTF. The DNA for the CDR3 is TGCGCCAGCAGCTTGTCTGTAACTGGGGCCAACGTCCTGACTTTC.